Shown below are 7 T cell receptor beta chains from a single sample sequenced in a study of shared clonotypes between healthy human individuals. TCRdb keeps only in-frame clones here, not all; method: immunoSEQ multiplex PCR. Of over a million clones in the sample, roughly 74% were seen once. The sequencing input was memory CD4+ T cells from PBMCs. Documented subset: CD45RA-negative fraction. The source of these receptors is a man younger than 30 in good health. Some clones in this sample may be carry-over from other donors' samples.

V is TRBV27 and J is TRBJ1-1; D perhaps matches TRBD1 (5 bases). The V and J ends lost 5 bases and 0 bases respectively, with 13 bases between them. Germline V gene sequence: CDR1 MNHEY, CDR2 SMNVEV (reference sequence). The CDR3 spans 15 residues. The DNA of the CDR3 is TGTGCCAGCAGTCCGACCGGGACGGTGAACACTGAAGCTTTCTTT. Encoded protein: CASSPTGTVNTEAFF.

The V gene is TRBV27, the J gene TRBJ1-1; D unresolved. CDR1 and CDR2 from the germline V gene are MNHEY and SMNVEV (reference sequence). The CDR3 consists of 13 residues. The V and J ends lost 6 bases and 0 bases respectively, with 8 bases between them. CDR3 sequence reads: CASSPYMNTEAFF. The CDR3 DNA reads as TGTGCCAGCAGCCCCTACATGAACACTGAAGCTTTCTTT.

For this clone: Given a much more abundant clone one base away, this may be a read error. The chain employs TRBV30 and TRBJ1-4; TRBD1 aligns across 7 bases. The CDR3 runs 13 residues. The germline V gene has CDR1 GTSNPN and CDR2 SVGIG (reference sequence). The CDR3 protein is CAWRQGTNERLFF. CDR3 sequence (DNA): TGTGCCTGGAGACAGGGGACGAATGAAAGACTGTTTTTT.

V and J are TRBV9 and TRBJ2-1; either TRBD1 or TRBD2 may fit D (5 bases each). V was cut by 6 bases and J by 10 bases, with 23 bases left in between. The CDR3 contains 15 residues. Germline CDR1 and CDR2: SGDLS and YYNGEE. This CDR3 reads CASTLGPKAGGEQFF. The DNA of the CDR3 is TGTGCCAGCACCTTGGGGCCGAAGGCCGGCGGGGAGCAGTTCTTC.

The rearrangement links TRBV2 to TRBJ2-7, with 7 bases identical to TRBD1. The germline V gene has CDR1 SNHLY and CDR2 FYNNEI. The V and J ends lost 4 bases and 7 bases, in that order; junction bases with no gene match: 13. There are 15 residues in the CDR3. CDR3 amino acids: CASSAVGTDPREQYF. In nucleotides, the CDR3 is TGTGCCAGCAGTGCCGTAGGGACAGATCCTAGGGAGCAGTACTTC.

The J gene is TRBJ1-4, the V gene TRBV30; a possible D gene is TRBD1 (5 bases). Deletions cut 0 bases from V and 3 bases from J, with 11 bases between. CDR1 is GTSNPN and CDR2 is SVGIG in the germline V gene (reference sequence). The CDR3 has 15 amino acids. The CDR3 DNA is TGTGCCTGGAGTGTCGGGATGGGGGCTAATGAAAAACTGTTTTTT. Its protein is CAWSVGMGANEKLFF.

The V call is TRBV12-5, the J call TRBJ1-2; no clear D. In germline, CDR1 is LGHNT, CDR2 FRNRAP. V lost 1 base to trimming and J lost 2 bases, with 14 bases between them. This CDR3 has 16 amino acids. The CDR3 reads CASGLGHGQQNYGYTF. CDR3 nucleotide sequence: TGTGCTAGTGGTTTGGGGCATGGGCAGCAAAACTATGGCTACACCTTC.